This TCR beta chain was recorded in a study of control samples from healthy donors and cancer patients. This clone was counted only a few times. Clones were sequenced by immunoSEQ multiplex PCR, and TCRdb holds only the in-frame ones, with some missing. The sample has about 40,000 clones; 92% are singletons. The CDR3 runs to 14 residues. V was clipped by 8 bases and J by 4 bases, with 15 bases between them. The germline V gene encodes CDR1 MNHEY and CDR2 SMNVEV (reference sequence). The clonotype originates from a woman between 45 and 65 years old in good health. The chain links TRBV27 to TRBJ2-1; D perhaps matches TRBD1 (6 bases). Sequencing input: blood. The CDR3 region has the DNA TGTGCCAGCGGATTGGGGGCCGGATACAATGAGCAGTTCTTC. It yields the protein CASGLGAGYNEQFF.